This T cell receptor (beta chain) was sequenced in a study of Ad26.COV2.S vaccination and SARS-CoV-2 variants. In germline, CDR1 is SQVTM, CDR2 ANQGSEA. CDR3 length equals 11 residues. Trimming shortened V by 6 bases and J by 2 bases, and 5 bases separated the two germline ends. Treatment meaning: approximately 18 received Ad26.COV2.S at low or high dose, single or two shots; 5 received placebo; per-sample allocation not given. Each sample was drawn 63 days after the first injection (of vaccine or placebo). Only a few counts were recorded for this clone. Other DNA sequences within the sample encode an identical CDR3. TCRdb's copy holds only in-frame clones and misses some; the assay was immunoSEQ multiplex PCR. This repertoire shows roughly 350,000 clones, about 88% found once; its top ten account for approximately 11%.

This TCR was recovered from a person aged 18 to 65 who received the Ad26.COV2.S COVID-19 vaccine or a placebo. Source: peripheral blood, taken in a trial of Ad26.COV2.S vaccine versus placebo. This sequence joins TRBV29-1 and TRBJ2-1; the D call may be TRBD1 or TRBD2 (5 bases each). For the CDR3, the DNA is TGCAGCGTGGGGGCCTACAATGAGCAGTTCTTC. This encodes CSVGAYNEQFF.